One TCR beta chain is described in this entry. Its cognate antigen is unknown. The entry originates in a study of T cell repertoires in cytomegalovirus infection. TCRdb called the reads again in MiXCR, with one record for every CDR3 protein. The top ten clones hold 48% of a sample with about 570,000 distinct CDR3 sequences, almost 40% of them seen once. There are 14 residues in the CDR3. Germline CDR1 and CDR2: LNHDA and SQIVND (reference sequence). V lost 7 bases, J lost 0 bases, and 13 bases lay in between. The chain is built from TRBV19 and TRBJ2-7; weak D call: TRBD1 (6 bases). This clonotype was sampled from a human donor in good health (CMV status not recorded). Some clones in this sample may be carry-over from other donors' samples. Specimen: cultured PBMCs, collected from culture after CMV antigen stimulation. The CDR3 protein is CASKGTHSSYEQYF. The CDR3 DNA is TGTGCCAGTAAGGGGACACACAGCTCCTACGAGCAGTACTTC.